This TCR beta chain was observed in a study of glioma-infiltrating T cells. Study-wide findings and caveats: Above-expected tissue-blood divergence occurred in all gliomas, most in low-grade ones.

In its sample, this clonotype was seen once. Its antigen is unidentified. The iRepertoire nested amplicon-rescue multiplex PCR amplified TCR alpha and beta CDR3s from RNA. TCRdb passed the multiplex PCR reads through MiXCR, listing each CDR3 protein once. Here the sample spans over 120,000 distinct CDR3 sequences, approximately 40% being singletons. The J segment lost 6 bases and the V segment lost 6 bases, leaving 14 bases of the junction unmatched. This CDR3 spans 17 amino acids. Germline V gives CDR1 SGHTA, CDR2 FQGNSA. Sequenced input: glioma tissue, nonneoplastic brain tissue, or PBMCs (not recorded which). V is TRBV7-2 and J is TRBJ2-1, with 10 bases matching TRBD2. The sequence came from a human donor with low-grade glioma or glioblastoma, undergoing nonglioma brain surgery, or in good health (not recorded which). The CDR3 nucleotides are TGTGCCAGCAGAAAAACAGCGGGAGGGCCTATTAGCAATGAGCAGTTCTTC. Amino acids: CASRKTAGGPISNEQFF.